Below are 5 T cell receptor beta chains sequenced from a single sample in a study of T cells after yellow fever vaccination. Via MiXCR, TCRdb re-called the 5' RACE reads, giving one row per CDR3 protein. The data show about 320,000 distinct CDR3 sequences, roughly 10% seen once. The starting material was CD4+ T cells sorted from PBMCs, obtained 45 days after the yellow fever booster vaccination. The receptors were sampled from a man aged 18 to 30 who received the YFV17D yellow fever vaccine.

The V and J genes are TRBV5-1 and TRBJ2-7, with D possibly being TRBD1 (6 bases). V shed 1 base and J shed 0 bases, with 11 bases lying between them. Germline-derived CDR1 and CDR2 are SGHRS and YFSETQ. CDR3 length: 15 residues. Here the CDR3 reads CASSLMRQDSYEQYV. Here the CDR3 DNA reads TGCGCCAGCAGCTTGATGAGACAGGACTCCTACGAGCAGTACGTC.

The chain uses TRBV28 and TRBJ1-2; D remains unclear. In germline, CDR1 is MDHEN, CDR2 SYDVKM. This CDR3 is 14 amino acids long. The V gene lost 3 bases and the J gene lost 4 bases, with 12 bases spanning the gap. The CDR3 region is CASSLVSPSYGYTF. CDR3 sequence (DNA): TGTGCCAGCAGTTTGGTGTCTCCCTCCTATGGCTACACCTTC.

In this sample, this clonotype turned up a few times. V gene TRBV6-5 combines with J gene TRBJ1-2; no clear D. Looked up from germline, CDR1 is MNHEY and CDR2 is SVGAGI. The CDR3 runs 13 residues. Trimming stripped 6 bases from V and 4 bases from J, with 12 bases between. CDR3 amino acids: CASRSEVGYGYTF. CDR3 bases: TGTGCCAGCAGGTCCGAGGTTGGCTATGGCTACACCTTC.

The chain links TRBV30 to TRBJ1-1; the D gene is possibly TRBD1 (5 bases). Between the trimmed V and J ends, which lost 3 bases and 4 bases, there was a span of 21 bases. Per germline, CDR1 GTSNPN and CDR2 SVGIG (reference sequence). This CDR3 region has 16 residues. The CDR3 region is CAWRGTWGPTVTEAFF. CDR3 in DNA: TGTGCCTGGAGGGGAACTTGGGGCCCGACGGTCACTGAAGCTTTCTTT.

The table lists this clonotype with a few counts. The J gene is TRBJ2-3, the V gene TRBV29-1; 8 nucleotides agree with TRBD1. This CDR3 comprises 14 residues. Trimming removed 6 bases from V and 3 bases from J; junction bases left unmatched: 8. CDR1 and CDR2 from the germline V gene are SQVTM and ANQGSEA. The CDR3 DNA reads as TGCAGCGTAAAACAGGGGGATCCTACAGATACGCAGTATTTT. Residues: CSVKQGDPTDTQYF.